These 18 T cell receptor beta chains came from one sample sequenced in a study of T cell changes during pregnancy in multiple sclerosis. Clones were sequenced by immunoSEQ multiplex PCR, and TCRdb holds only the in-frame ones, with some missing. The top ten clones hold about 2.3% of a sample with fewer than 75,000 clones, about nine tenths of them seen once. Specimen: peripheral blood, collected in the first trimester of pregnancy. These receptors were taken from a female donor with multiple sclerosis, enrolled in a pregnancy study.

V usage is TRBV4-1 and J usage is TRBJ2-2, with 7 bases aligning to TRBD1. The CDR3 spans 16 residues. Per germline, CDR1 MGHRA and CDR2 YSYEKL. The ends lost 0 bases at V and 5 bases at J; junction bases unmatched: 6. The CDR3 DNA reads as TGCGCCAGCAGCCAAGAAAGGGGGCAGGAGACCGGGGAGCTGTTTTTT. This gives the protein CASSQERGQETGELFF.

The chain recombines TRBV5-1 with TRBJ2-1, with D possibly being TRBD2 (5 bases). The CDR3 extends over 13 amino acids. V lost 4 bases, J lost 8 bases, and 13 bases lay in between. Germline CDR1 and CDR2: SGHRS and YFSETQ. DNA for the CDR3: TGCGCCAGCAGCCCTTGGGAGTCCTATGAGCAGTTCTTC. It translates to CASSPWESYEQFF.

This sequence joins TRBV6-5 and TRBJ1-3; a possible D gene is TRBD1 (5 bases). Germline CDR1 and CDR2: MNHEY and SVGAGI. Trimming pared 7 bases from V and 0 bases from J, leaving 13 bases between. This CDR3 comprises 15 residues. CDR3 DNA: TGTGCCAGCACGTTTGACAGATCCTCTGGAAACACCATATATTTT. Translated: CASTFDRSSGNTIYF.

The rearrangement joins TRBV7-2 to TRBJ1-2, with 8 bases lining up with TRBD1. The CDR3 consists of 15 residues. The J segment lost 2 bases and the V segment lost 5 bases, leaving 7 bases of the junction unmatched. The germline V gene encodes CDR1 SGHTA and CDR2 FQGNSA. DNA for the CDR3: TGTGCCAGCAGCCCGACGACAGGGGCCAACTATGGCTACACCTTC. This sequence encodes CASSPTTGANYGYTF. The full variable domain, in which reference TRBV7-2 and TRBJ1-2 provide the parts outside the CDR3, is GAGVSQSPSNKVTEKGKDVELRCDPISGHTALYWYRQSLGQGLEFLIYFQGNSAPDKSGLPSDRFSAERTGGSVSTLTIQRTQQEDSAVYLCASSPTTGANYGYTFGSGTRLTVV.

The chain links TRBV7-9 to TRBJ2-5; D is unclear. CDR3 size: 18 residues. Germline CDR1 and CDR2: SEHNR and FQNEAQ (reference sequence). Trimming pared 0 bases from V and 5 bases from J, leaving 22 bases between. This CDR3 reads CASSLAALGSQRRETQYF. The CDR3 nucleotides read TGTGCCAGCAGCTTAGCGGCCCTCGGGTCCCAACGGCGGGAGACCCAGTACTTC.

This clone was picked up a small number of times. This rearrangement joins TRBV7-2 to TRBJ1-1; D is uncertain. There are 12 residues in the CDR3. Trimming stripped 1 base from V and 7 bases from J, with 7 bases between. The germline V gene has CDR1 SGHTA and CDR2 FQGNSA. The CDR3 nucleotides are TGTGCCAGCAGCTTAGACCAGATTGAAGCTTTCTTT. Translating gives CASSLDQIEAFF. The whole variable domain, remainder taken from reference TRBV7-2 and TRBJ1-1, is GAGVSQSPSNKVTEKGKDVELRCDPISGHTALYWYRQSLGQGLEFLIYFQGNSAPDKSGLPSDRFSAERTGGSVSTLTIQRTQQEDSAVYLCASSLDQIEAFFGQGTRLTVV.

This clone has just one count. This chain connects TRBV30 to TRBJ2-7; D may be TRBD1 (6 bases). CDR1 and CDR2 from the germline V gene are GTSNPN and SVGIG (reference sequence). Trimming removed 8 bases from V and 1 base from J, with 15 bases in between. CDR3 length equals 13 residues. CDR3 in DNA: TGTGCCACCCAGGACAGCGGTTCCTACGAGCAGTACTTC. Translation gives CATQDSGSYEQYF.

The CDR3 nucleotides read TGTGCCAGCAGCAAACTACGGACAGGGTCCGTCGGCGGCACTGAAGCTTTCTTT. It encodes CASSKLRTGSVGGTEAFF. V gene TRBV21-1 combines with J gene TRBJ1-1; the table's D call of TRBD1 was not tested on the DNA. TRBV21-1 is marked as a pseudogene. This CDR3 spans 18 amino acids.

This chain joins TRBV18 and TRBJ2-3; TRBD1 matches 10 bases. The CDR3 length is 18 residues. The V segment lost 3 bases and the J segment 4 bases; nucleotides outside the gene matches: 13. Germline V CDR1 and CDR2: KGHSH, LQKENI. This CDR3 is CASSPQRTGGRGADTQYF. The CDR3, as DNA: TGTGCCAGCTCACCCCAACGGACAGGGGGAAGAGGGGCAGATACGCAGTATTTT.

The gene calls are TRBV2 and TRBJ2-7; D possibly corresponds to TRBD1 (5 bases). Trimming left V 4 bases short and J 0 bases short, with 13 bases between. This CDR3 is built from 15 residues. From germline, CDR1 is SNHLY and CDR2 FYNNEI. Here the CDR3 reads CASSGRQFTSYEQYF. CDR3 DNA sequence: TGTGCCAGCAGTGGCCGACAGTTTACCTCCTACGAGCAGTACTTC.

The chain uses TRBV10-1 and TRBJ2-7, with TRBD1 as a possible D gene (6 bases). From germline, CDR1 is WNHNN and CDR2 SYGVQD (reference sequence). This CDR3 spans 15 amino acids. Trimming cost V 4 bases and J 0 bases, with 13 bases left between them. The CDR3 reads CASSGTVDSSYEQYF. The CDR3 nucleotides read TGCGCCAGCAGTGGGACAGTCGATAGCTCCTACGAGCAGTACTTC.

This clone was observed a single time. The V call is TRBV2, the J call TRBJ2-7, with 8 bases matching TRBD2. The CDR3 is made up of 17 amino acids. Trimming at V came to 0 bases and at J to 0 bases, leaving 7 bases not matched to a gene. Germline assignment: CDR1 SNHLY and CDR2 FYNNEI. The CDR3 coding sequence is TGTGCCAGCAGTGAAGCGCTTCGAGCGGGGGCCTCCTACGAGCAGTACTTC. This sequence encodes CASSEALRAGASYEQYF. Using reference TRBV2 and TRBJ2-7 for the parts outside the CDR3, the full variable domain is EPEVTQTPSHQVTQMGQEVILRCVPISNHLYFYWYRQILGQKVEFLVSFYNNEISEKSEIFDDQFSVERPDGSNFTLKIRSTKLEDSAMYFCASSEALRAGASYEQYFGPGTRLTVT.

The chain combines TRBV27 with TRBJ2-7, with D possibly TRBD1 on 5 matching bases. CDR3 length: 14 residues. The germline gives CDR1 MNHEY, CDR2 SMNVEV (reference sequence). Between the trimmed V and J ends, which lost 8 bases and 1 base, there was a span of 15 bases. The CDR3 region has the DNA TGTGCCAGCGTTCCGTTTAGGGGATCCTACGAGCAGTACTTC. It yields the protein CASVPFRGSYEQYF.

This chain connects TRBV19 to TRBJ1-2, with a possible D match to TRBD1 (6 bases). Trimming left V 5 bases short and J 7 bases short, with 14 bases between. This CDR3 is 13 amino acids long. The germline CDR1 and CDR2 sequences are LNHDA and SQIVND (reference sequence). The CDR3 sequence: CASSSQGFGGYTF. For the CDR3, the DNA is TGTGCCAGTAGTTCCCAGGGGTTTGGTGGCTACACCTTC. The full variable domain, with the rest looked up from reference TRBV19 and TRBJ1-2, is DGGITQSPKYLFRKEGQNVTLSCEQNLNHDAMYWYRQDPGQGLRLIYYSQIVNDFQKGDIAEGYSVSREKKESFPLTVTSAQKNPTAFYLCASSSQGFGGYTFGSGTRLTVV.

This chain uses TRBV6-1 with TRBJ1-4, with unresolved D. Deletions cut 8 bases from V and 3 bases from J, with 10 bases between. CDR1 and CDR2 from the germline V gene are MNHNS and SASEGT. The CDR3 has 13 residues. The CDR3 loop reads CASRRQANEKLFF. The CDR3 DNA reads TGTGCCAGCCGTCGCCAGGCTAATGAAAAACTGTTTTTT.

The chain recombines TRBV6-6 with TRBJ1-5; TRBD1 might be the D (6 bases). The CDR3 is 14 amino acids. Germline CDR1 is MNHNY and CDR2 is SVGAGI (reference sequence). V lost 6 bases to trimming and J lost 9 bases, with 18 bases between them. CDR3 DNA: TGTGCCAGCAGCTCTACAGGGCCTCAGAGGCCCCAGCATTTT. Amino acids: CASSSTGPQRPQHF.

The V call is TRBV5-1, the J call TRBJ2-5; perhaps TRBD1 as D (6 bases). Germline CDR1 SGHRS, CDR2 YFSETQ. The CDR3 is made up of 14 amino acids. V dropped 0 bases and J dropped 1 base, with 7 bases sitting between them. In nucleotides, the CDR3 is TGCGCCAGCAGCTTGGGACAGGTCCAAGAGACCCAGTACTTC. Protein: CASSLGQVQETQYF.

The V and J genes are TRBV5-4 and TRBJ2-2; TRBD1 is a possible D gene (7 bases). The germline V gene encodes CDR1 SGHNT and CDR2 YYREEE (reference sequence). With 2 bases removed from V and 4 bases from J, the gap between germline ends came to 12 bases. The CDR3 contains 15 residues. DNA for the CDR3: TGTGCCAGCAGCTTCCGACAGGGACTCACCGGGGAGCTGTTTTTT. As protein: CASSFRQGLTGELFF.